This TCR beta chain is from a study of cytomegalovirus exposure and HLA in healthy donors. 60 Vbeta and 13 Jbeta primers were used in PCR. This table comes from immunoSEQ multiplex PCR, and its TCRdb copy is limited to in-frame clones, with some not included. The sample includes 35,000 to 55,000 clones, roughly 80% of them seen just once. This clonotype originated in a man aged 25-45 years in good health and CMV-seronegative. The sample consisted of PBMCs.

CDR3 DNA sequence: TGTGCCAGCAGTTACTTACAGACCTACGAGCAGTACTTC. This translates into CASSYLQTYEQYF. The chain has TRBV6-6 and TRBJ2-7; D not resolved. The V gene's germline CDR1 is MNHNY and CDR2 SVGAGI (reference sequence). With 1 base removed from V and 2 bases from J, the gap between germline ends came to 6 bases. The CDR3 has 13 residues.